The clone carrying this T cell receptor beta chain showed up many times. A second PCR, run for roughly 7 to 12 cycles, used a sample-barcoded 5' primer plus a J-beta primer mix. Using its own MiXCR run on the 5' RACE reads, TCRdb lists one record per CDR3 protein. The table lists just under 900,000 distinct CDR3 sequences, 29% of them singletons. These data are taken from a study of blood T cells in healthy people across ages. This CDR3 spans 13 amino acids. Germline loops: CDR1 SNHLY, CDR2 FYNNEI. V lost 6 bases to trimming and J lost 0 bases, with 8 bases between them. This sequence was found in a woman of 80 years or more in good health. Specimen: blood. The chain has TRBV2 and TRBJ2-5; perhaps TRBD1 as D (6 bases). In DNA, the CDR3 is TGTGCCAGCAGCTACAGGGACCAAGAGACCCAGTACTTC. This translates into CASSYRDQETQYF.